A selection of T cell receptor beta chains follows, all from one sample in a study of regulatory T cells in long-lasting Graves disease. TCRdb reprocessed the multiplex PCR reads via MiXCR and lists one record per CDR3 protein. The sample lists approximately 390,000 distinct CDR3 sequences; about 17% were seen once. In addition, the sample was reused for a study of T cells in Graves' hyperthyroidism and ophthalmopathy.

The input for sequencing was peripheral blood mononuclear cells (PBMCs), taken at new diagnosis, from a patient treated with antithyroid drugs. The receptors originated from a woman younger than 30 with Graves disease. CDR3s include the opening cysteine and the closing phenylalanine or tryptophan. The D gene is left open where the match is weak. Clone size, where shown, is once, few, many, or a class for clones that have expanded.

abundance: many
j_gene: TRBJ2-1
v_gene: TRBV9
d_gene: NA
CDR3aa: CASSAGNSYNEQFF
CDR3nt: TGTGCCAGCAGCGCCGGGAACTCCTACAATGAGCAGTTCTTC

abundance: many
j_gene: TRBJ2-3
v_gene: TRBV9
d_gene: TRBD2
CDR3aa: CASSVAGLAGGADTQYF
CDR3nt: TGTGCCAGCAGCGTAGCTGGACTAGCGGGAGGAGCCGATACGCAGTATTTT

abundance: NA
j_gene: TRBJ2-4
v_gene: TRBV11-2
d_gene: NA
CDR3aa: CASSPFAGNIQYF
CDR3nt: TGTGCCAGCAGCCCCTTCGCCGGGAACATTCAGTACTTC

abundance: many
j_gene: TRBJ1-1
v_gene: TRBV7-2
d_gene: NA
CDR3aa: CASSSARGNTEAFF
CDR3nt: TGTGCCAGCAGCTCCGCAAGGGGGAACACTGAAGCTTTCTTT

abundance: many
j_gene: TRBJ2-7
v_gene: TRBV20-1
d_gene: NA
CDR3aa: CSATRTETYEQYF
CDR3nt: TGCAGTGCTACCCGGACAGAGACCTACGAGCAGTACTTC

abundance: few
j_gene: TRBJ2-4
v_gene: TRBV18
d_gene: TRBD1
CDR3aa: CASSAQVDRARGNIQYF
CDR3nt: TGTGCCAGCTCAGCCCAGGTAGACAGGGCGAGGGGAAACATTCAGTACTTC

abundance: NA
j_gene: TRBJ1-5
v_gene: TRBV10-3
d_gene: NA
CDR3aa: CAISEMGGSQPQHF
CDR3nt: TGTGCCATCAGTGAGATGGGGGGGAGTCAGCCCCAGCATTTT

abundance: NA
j_gene: TRBJ1-4
v_gene: TRBV9
d_gene: NA
CDR3aa: CASSVEGSRNEKLFF
CDR3nt: TGTGCCAGCAGCGTAGAGGGGTCAAGAAATGAAAAACTGTTTTTT

abundance: many
j_gene: TRBJ2-3
v_gene: TRBV12-3/TRBV12-4
d_gene: TRBD2
CDR3aa: CASSSPVGGSSTDTQYF
CDR3nt: TGTGCCAGCAGTTCCCCCGTCGGCGGGAGTTCCACAGATACGCAGTATTTT

abundance: few
j_gene: TRBJ1-5
v_gene: TRBV10-3
d_gene: NA
CDR3aa: CAISTGFPNQPQHF
CDR3nt: TGTGCCATCAGTACAGGGTTCCCCAATCAGCCCCAGCATTTT

abundance: many
j_gene: TRBJ2-3
v_gene: TRBV2
d_gene: NA
CDR3aa: CASTGRESRTDTQYF
CDR3nt: TGTGCCAGCACGGGTCGGGAGAGTCGGACAGATACGCAGTATTTT

abundance: once
j_gene: TRBJ2-7
v_gene: TRBV6-2/TRBV6-3
d_gene: TRBD1
CDR3aa: CASGTDRGDEQYF
CDR3nt: TGTGCCAGCGGAACGGACAGGGGAGACGAGCAGTACTTC

abundance: many
j_gene: TRBJ1-5
v_gene: TRBV28
d_gene: TRBD1
CDR3aa: CASSSLYRGEDNQPQHF
CDR3nt: TGTGCCAGCAGTTCACTATACAGGGGCGAGGACAATCAGCCCCAGCATTTT

abundance: NA
j_gene: TRBJ1-2
v_gene: TRBV24-1
d_gene: TRBD1
CDR3aa: CATSGWTGINYGYTF
CDR3nt: TGTGCCACCAGTGGGTGGACAGGGATCAACTATGGCTACACCTTC

abundance: NA
j_gene: TRBJ2-7
v_gene: TRBV15
d_gene: NA
CDR3aa: CATSRDLGDLWEQYF
CDR3nt: TGTGCCACCAGCAGAGATTTGGGGGACTTGTGGGAGCAGTACTTC

abundance: many
j_gene: TRBJ2-1
v_gene: TRBV30
d_gene: NA
CDR3aa: CAWSHGPQQFF
CDR3nt: TGTGCCTGGAGTCACGGGCCCCAGCAGTTCTTC

abundance: once
j_gene: TRBJ1-1
v_gene: TRBV11-2
d_gene: TRBD1
CDR3aa: CASSPRQGDTEAFF
CDR3nt: TGTGCCAGCAGCCCCCGACAGGGGGACACTGAAGCTTTCTTT

abundance: many
j_gene: TRBJ1-5
v_gene: TRBV3-1
d_gene: NA
CDR3aa: CASSYGQHSNQPQHF
CDR3nt: TGTGCCAGCAGTTACGGACAGCATAGCAATCAGCCCCAGCATTTT

abundance: many
j_gene: TRBJ1-1
v_gene: TRBV7-6
d_gene: TRBD1
CDR3aa: CASSPGQGASNTEAFF
CDR3nt: TGTGCCAGCAGCCCGGGACAGGGGGCGAGTAACACTGAAGCTTTCTTT

abundance: few
j_gene: TRBJ2-1
v_gene: TRBV19
d_gene: TRBD1
CDR3aa: CASSMGTGERRFF
CDR3nt: TGTGCCAGTAGTATGGGGACAGGGGAACGGAGGTTCTTC

abundance: many
j_gene: TRBJ2-5
v_gene: TRBV29-1
d_gene: NA
CDR3aa: CSVAQSPQETQYF
CDR3nt: TGCAGCGTTGCCCAGTCTCCCCAAGAGACCCAGTACTTC

abundance: NA
j_gene: TRBJ2-1
v_gene: TRBV5-1
d_gene: NA
CDR3aa: CASSLEESEQFF
CDR3nt: TGCGCCAGCAGCTTGGAAGAGAGTGAGCAGTTCTTC

abundance: many
j_gene: TRBJ1-1
v_gene: TRBV20-1
d_gene: NA
CDR3aa: CSASKGHMNTEAFF
CDR3nt: TGCAGTGCTTCAAAGGGACACATGAACACTGAAGCTTTCTTT

abundance: many
j_gene: TRBJ2-6
v_gene: TRBV6-1
d_gene: NA
CDR3aa: CASSGTGTSGANVLTF
CDR3nt: TGTGCCAGCAGTGGGACAGGGACTAGTGGGGCCAACGTCCTGACTTTC

abundance: NA
j_gene: TRBJ2-5
v_gene: TRBV6-2/TRBV6-3
d_gene: NA
CDR3aa: CARSYSNWGTETQYF
CDR3nt: TGTGCCAGGAGTTACTCGAATTGGGGGACGGAGACCCAGTACTTC

abundance: few
j_gene: TRBJ2-5
v_gene: TRBV5-1
d_gene: NA
CDR3aa: CASSLGAPYTGETQYF
CDR3nt: TGCGCCAGCAGCTTGGGGGCCCCCTACACGGGAGAGACCCAGTACTTC

abundance: many
j_gene: TRBJ2-3
v_gene: TRBV24-1
d_gene: NA
CDR3aa: CATSESRITDTQYF
CDR3nt: TGTGCCACCAGTGAATCCAGGATCACAGATACGCAGTATTTT

abundance: many
j_gene: TRBJ2-3
v_gene: TRBV11-2
d_gene: NA
CDR3aa: CASSSRGTDTQYF
CDR3nt: TGTGCCAGCAGCTCCCGTGGCACAGATACGCAGTATTTT

abundance: many
j_gene: TRBJ2-2
v_gene: TRBV20-1
d_gene: NA
CDR3aa: CSAPNVNTGELFF
CDR3nt: TGCAGTGCCCCTAATGTGAACACCGGGGAGCTGTTTTTT

abundance: many
j_gene: TRBJ1-5
v_gene: TRBV20-1
d_gene: NA
CDR3aa: CSANKQGPSNQPQHF
CDR3nt: TGCAGTGCTAATAAACAGGGACCAAGCAATCAGCCCCAGCATTTT

abundance: few
j_gene: TRBJ1-5
v_gene: TRBV12-3/TRBV12-4
d_gene: NA
CDR3aa: CASTPGGRGTSNQPQHF
CDR3nt: TGTGCCAGCACCCCCGGGGGCAGGGGAACTAGCAATCAGCCCCAGCATTTT

abundance: many
j_gene: TRBJ2-1
v_gene: TRBV9
d_gene: TRBD2
CDR3aa: CASSAGGAVGEQFF
CDR3nt: TGTGCCAGCAGCGCCGGGGGGGCCGTCGGTGAGCAGTTCTTC

abundance: many
j_gene: TRBJ1-5
v_gene: TRBV15
d_gene: NA
CDR3aa: CATSRDRQQNQPQHF
CDR3nt: TGTGCCACCAGCAGAGATAGGCAGCAGAATCAGCCCCAGCATTTT

abundance: many
j_gene: TRBJ2-7
v_gene: TRBV3-1
d_gene: TRBD2
CDR3aa: CASSQSSGTGGLLYEQYF
CDR3nt: TGTGCCAGCAGCCAATCGTCTGGGACGGGAGGTCTTCTCTACGAGCAGTACTTC

abundance: many
j_gene: TRBJ1-1
v_gene: TRBV5-5
d_gene: NA
CDR3aa: CASSSWGVNTEAFF
CDR3nt: TGTGCCAGCAGCTCCTGGGGAGTGAACACTGAAGCTTTCTTT

abundance: few
j_gene: TRBJ1-3
v_gene: TRBV2
d_gene: NA
CDR3aa: CASKKGYSGNTIYF
CDR3nt: TGTGCCAGCAAGAAGGGCTACTCTGGAAACACCATATATTTT

abundance: NA
j_gene: TRBJ2-7
v_gene: TRBV18
d_gene: TRBD1
CDR3aa: CASSPQDRVGLDAYEQYF
CDR3nt: TGTGCCAGCTCACCACAGGACAGGGTTGGGCTCGACGCCTACGAGCAGTACTTC

abundance: many
j_gene: TRBJ2-1
v_gene: TRBV5-5
d_gene: TRBD1
CDR3aa: CASSLETGSYNEQFF
CDR3nt: TGTGCCAGCAGCTTGGAGACAGGGTCCTACAATGAGCAGTTCTTC

abundance: many
j_gene: TRBJ2-1
v_gene: TRBV3-1
d_gene: TRBD1
CDR3aa: CASSRWDRAYNEQFF
CDR3nt: TGTGCCAGCAGCCGATGGGACAGGGCCTACAATGAGCAGTTCTTC

abundance: many
j_gene: TRBJ2-7
v_gene: TRBV20-1
d_gene: NA
CDR3aa: CSATTGFTYEQYF
CDR3nt: TGCAGTGCTACCACAGGGTTTACCTACGAGCAGTACTTC

abundance: NA
j_gene: TRBJ1-5
v_gene: TRBV6-1
d_gene: NA
CDR3aa: CASILDCNQPQHF
CDR3nt: NA

abundance: many
j_gene: TRBJ1-2
v_gene: TRBV2
d_gene: NA
CDR3aa: CASRQGEDYGYTF
CDR3nt: TGTGCCAGCAGACAGGGAGAGGACTATGGCTACACCTTC

abundance: many
j_gene: TRBJ1-2
v_gene: TRBV2
d_gene: TRBD1
CDR3aa: CARRGQGNGYTF
CDR3nt: TGTGCCAGGCGGGGACAGGGGAATGGCTACACCTTC

abundance: many
j_gene: TRBJ1-1
v_gene: TRBV12-3/TRBV12-4
d_gene: NA
CDR3aa: CASRGRPVSTEAFF
CDR3nt: TGTGCCAGCAGGGGCAGGCCCGTGAGCACTGAAGCTTTCTTT

abundance: many
j_gene: TRBJ1-4
v_gene: TRBV11-2
d_gene: NA
CDR3aa: CASSLGGNEKLFF
CDR3nt: TGTGCCAGCAGCTTAGGGGGGAACGAAAAACTGTTTTTT

abundance: many
j_gene: TRBJ2-7
v_gene: TRBV30
d_gene: TRBD2
CDR3aa: CAWSLGLAGSNEQYF
CDR3nt: TGTGCCTGGAGTCTCGGGCTAGCGGGTTCCAACGAGCAGTACTTC

abundance: NA
j_gene: TRBJ2-1
v_gene: TRBV3-1
d_gene: TRBD2
CDR3aa: CASSQVGGGANEQFF
CDR3nt: TGTGCCAGCAGCCAAGTGGGCGGGGGGGCCAATGAGCAGTTCTTC

abundance: few
j_gene: TRBJ2-5
v_gene: TRBV20-1
d_gene: NA
CDR3aa: CSAPTPQETQYF
CDR3nt: TGCAGTGCTCCGACGCCTCAAGAGACCCAGTACTTC

abundance: NA
j_gene: TRBJ2-5
v_gene: TRBV29-1
d_gene: NA
CDR3aa: CSVSLSQETQYF
CDR3nt: TGCAGCGTTTCCCTCAGTCAAGAGACCCAGTACTTC

abundance: many
j_gene: TRBJ1-2
v_gene: TRBV12-3/TRBV12-4
d_gene: NA
CDR3aa: CASSWTDYGYTF
CDR3nt: TGTGCCAGCAGTTGGACGGATTATGGCTACACCTTC

abundance: many
j_gene: TRBJ2-7
v_gene: TRBV20-1
d_gene: NA
CDR3aa: CSARDLRQSSYEQYF
CDR3nt: TGCAGTGCTAGAGATCTTCGACAGAGTTCCTACGAGCAGTACTTC

abundance: many
j_gene: TRBJ2-7
v_gene: TRBV27
d_gene: NA
CDR3aa: CASSPPVGEQYF
CDR3nt: TGTGCCAGCAGTCCCCCGGTGGGCGAGCAGTACTTC

abundance: NA
j_gene: TRBJ1-5
v_gene: TRBV29-1
d_gene: TRBD1
CDR3aa: CSVATGGRDQPQHF
CDR3nt: TGCAGCGTCGCCACAGGGGGCAGGGATCAGCCCCAGCATTTT

abundance: NA
j_gene: TRBJ1-1
v_gene: TRBV19
d_gene: TRBD1
CDR3aa: CASSITGGNTEAFF
CDR3nt: TGTGCCAGTAGTATAACAGGGGGAAACACTGAAGCTTTCTTT

abundance: many
j_gene: TRBJ2-7
v_gene: TRBV2
d_gene: NA
CDR3aa: CASRTGGAQDYEQYF
CDR3nt: TGTGCCAGCCGGACTGGCGGGGCGCAAGACTACGAGCAGTACTTC

abundance: many
j_gene: TRBJ2-7
v_gene: TRBV12-3/TRBV12-4
d_gene: NA
CDR3aa: CASSAHGYEQYF
CDR3nt: TGTGCCAGCAGTGCTCACGGCTACGAGCAGTACTTC

abundance: many
j_gene: TRBJ2-7
v_gene: TRBV7-6
d_gene: TRBD1
CDR3aa: CASSKTGGNYEQYF
CDR3nt: TGTGCCAGCAGCAAAACAGGGGGAAACTACGAGCAGTACTTC

abundance: few
j_gene: TRBJ1-2
v_gene: TRBV12-3/TRBV12-4
d_gene: TRBD1
CDR3aa: CASSFIVTGSGYTF
CDR3nt: TGTGCCAGCAGTTTTATCGTGACAGGGAGCGGCTACACCTTC

abundance: many
j_gene: TRBJ2-5
v_gene: TRBV20-1
d_gene: TRBD2
CDR3aa: CSAQKHGGRQETQYF
CDR3nt: TGCAGTGCGCAAAAACACGGGGGGAGGCAAGAGACCCAGTACTTC